This TCR beta chain was sequenced for a study of blood T cell repertoires in COVID-19. The study drew participants aged about 18 to 95 years from 20 to 30 US areas. Sequenced by immunoSEQ multiplex PCR; TCRdb stores in-frame clones only, minus some. Among fewer than 350,000 clones, approximately 86% were seen once, and the ten largest hold roughly 4.2%. V dropped 3 bases and J dropped 5; count of bases not matched to a gene: 5. Germline V gene sequence: CDR1 MNHNS, CDR2 SASEGT. The CDR3 totals 14 residues. With respect to this clone: The same CDR3 is also encoded by other DNA sequences in this sample.

This TCR came from a woman aged 40 to 50 with acute COVID-19. The sample consisted of PBMCs or T cells enriched from blood (not recorded which). The V gene is TRBV6-1, the J gene TRBJ2-5; 8 bases are a match to TRBD1. CDR3 nucleotides: TGTGCCAGCAGTGACAGGGGGCGCGGGGAGACCCAGTACTTC. It is translated as CASSDRGRGETQYF.